Sequencing of this T cell receptor (beta chain) was carried out in a study of T cells after yellow fever vaccination (dated by TCRdb to the late 2010s). With regard to the full study: Libraries from fractions with low cell numbers were prepared with the SMART-Seq v4 Ultra Low Input RNA kit. To follow T-cell clones before and after both primary and booster YFV17D yellow fever vaccination, bulk TCR alpha and beta repertoires underwent longitudinal sequencing. Two healthy male donors, one aged 18 to 30 and one aged 30 to 40 years, made up the cohort. Blood was collected at multiple timepoints before and after primary and secondary immunization, and bulk PBMC replicates and cell subsets were isolated.

Taken from the germline V gene, the CDR1 and CDR2 loops are SGHRS and YFSETQ. V is pared back by 0 bases and J by 2 bases, with 12 bases lying between the germline termini. The CDR3 measures 15 amino acids from cysteine to phenylalanine. Solely the CDR3 DNA is kept, with 45 bases framed from the first base. Results and caveats for the whole study, not just this receptor: Because only a couple of donors were included in the study, the extent to which the findings can be generalized is limited. After the booster, most of the clones that had expanded following primary vaccination were detected again (roughly 96% of CD4 and around 87% of CD8), which suggests that memory was broadly maintained. The secondary T-cell response was found to be weaker but faster than the primary response, with a peak reached on day 5 rather than on day 15. FACS-sorted repertoires could contain abundant contaminating clonotypes from the bulk population, so computational filtering was required. A small fraction of clonotypes appeared in both the CD4 and CD8 compartments, likely as a result of convergent recombination.

Synthesis of TCR cDNA relied on 5'RACE template switching, a step that introduced a universal primer site along with unique molecular identifiers. Priming for cDNA synthesis came from both the TCR alpha and TCR beta constant segments. Library amplification used two PCR steps, and the second PCR step added sample barcodes and sequencing adapters. Sequencing of the libraries was done on either Illumina HiSeq 2500 (2x100 bp) or NovaSeq (2x150 bp). The authors' analysis ran thus. MIGEC handled demultiplexing of reads and collapsing into UMI consensus sequences, while MiXCR performed V(D)J alignment. Clonotypes responding to the vaccine were identified with edgeR on replicate PBMC samples, with the criteria of FDR below 0.01 and a log2 fold change above 5 up to day 15. Each bulk clonotype received a CD4 or CD8 identity based on whether the sequenced CD4 or CD8 repertoire contained that clonotype at higher abundance. TCRdb handled the public reads itself, with Q25 trimming in fastp and clone calling in MiXCR, and kept productive beta chains. Rows with one shared CDR3 protein collapse into an entry with the most common genes and DNA. These V and J calls derive from TCRdb rather than the authors' analysis. The sample records some 390,000 distinct CDR3 sequences, under 7.5% of which are singletons. The ten largest clones add up to around 16% of the sample.

The treatment or condition label for this specimen denotes: live attenuated yellow fever vaccine strain. At each blood-draw timepoint, two biological replicates of bulk PBMCs were obtained. PBMCs were isolated from peripheral blood using a standard Ficoll-Paque protocol. TriZol was used to extract RNA from bulk PBMCs, CD4 and CD8 fractions, and dextramer-positive and dextramer-negative fractions. This clonotype was picked up a small number of times. This receptor's antigen is unknown. Per-base qualities were not stored, and no clone one base away is much larger. The chain couples TRBV5-1 to TRBJ2-7; TRBD1 is possibly the D segment (5 matching bases). This material consisted of PBMCs, taken 5 days after the yellow fever booster vaccination. The receptor was derived from a man aged 25 to 45 who received the YFV17D yellow fever vaccine. The DNA sequence is TGCGCCAGCAGCTTGGGGGGCGGAAGAACCTACGAGCAGTACTTC. This is translated as CASSLGGGRTYEQYF.